This T cell receptor beta chain was captured in a study of T cells after yellow fever vaccination. Study as a whole: Where fractions had low cell numbers, libraries were prepared from them with the SMART-Seq v4 Ultra Low Input RNA kit. The study, taken as a whole, reports: Some clonotypes, a small share, were shared between CD4 and CD8 compartments. Researchers cautioned that FACS-sorted repertoires could harbor abundant clonotypes contaminating from the bulk population. The study re-detected most primary-vaccination clones after the booster (roughly 95% CD4, 80% to 90% CD8).

TCRdb independently ran MiXCR on the 5' RACE reads; one entry per CDR3 protein. The repertoire holds approximately 600,000 distinct CDR3 sequences, with around an eighth as singletons. The CDR3 sequence is 15 residues long. The ends were cut back, 0 bases at V and 5 bases at J, with 13 bases in the middle. Germline V lookup: CDR1 MNHEY, CDR2 SVGAGI. On this clonotype itself: Its specificity is not known.

The rearrangement uses TRBV6-5 and TRBJ2-5, with D possibly being TRBD1 or TRBD2 (5 bases each). The receptor comes from a man between 25 and 39 years old who received the YFV17D yellow fever vaccine. Sample: PBMCs, taken on the day of the yellow fever booster vaccination. Here the CDR3 reads CASSYSPGRTETQYF. The CDR3 coding sequence is TGTGCCAGCAGTTACTCGCCGGGACGGACGGAGACCCAGTACTTC.